This T cell receptor (beta chain) was sequenced for a study of radiation and T cells in renal cell carcinoma (dated by TCRdb to about 2020). About the full investigation: The samples were obtained from a clinical trial, where primary renal cell carcinomas were treated with 15 Gy stereotactic body radiation therapy and then removed by nephrectomy 4 weeks afterward. In total, more than 50 samples underwent TCR beta sequencing: some 26 tumors plus 27 peripheral blood samples. Across all 50 or so samples, under 5 million unique CDR3 nucleotide sequences, encoding 2.5 million to 3 million unique CDR3 amino acid sequences, were identified. On the study overall, not on this receptor specifically: Because the trial had a single-armed design, the trial could not examine how radiation dose or scheduling affected the TCR repertoire. Because no pretreatment tumor biopsies were available, whether clonotypes were present in the tumor at baseline could not be determined. Dynamics of the blood repertoire were not tracked past 4 weeks after treatment. An increase in top tumor clonotypes in blood was observed from baseline to 2 weeks post-radiation, followed by contraction by 4 weeks, which was taken to suggest transient expansion of tumor-resident clones.

This specimen's time point label, per the study, means: blood 2 weeks post-SBRT. Sample treatment or condition, as interpreted from the label and publication: 15 Gy SBRT to primary tumor, nephrectomy 4 weeks later. To track tumor-enriched clonotypes, serial peripheral blood was sampled from radiation-treated patients at baseline and at 2 weeks and 4 weeks after SBRT. Renal cell carcinoma with clear cell pathology was present in all patients. Genomic DNA for TCR sequencing was prepared using the QIAamp DNA Blood Mini Kit (Qiagen). Samples were included in the analyses only if all quality control checks were passed. CDR1 and CDR2 are read off the germline V gene (reference sequence) as LNHNV and YYDKDF. The CDR3 holds 14 amino acids from the cysteine to the phenylalanine. Only the CDR3 part of the read is kept: 42 bases, read in frame from the first base. The junction carries 12 bases between V and J, which are trimmed by 5 bases and 4 bases respectively.

TCR beta libraries were generated from genomic DNA with the immunoSEQ kit, following the manufacturer's recommendations. To prepare libraries, a first multiplex PCR with proprietary primers was run, followed by a second PCR that added unique barcodes, and a bead cleanup was done after each round. Each sample batch included a kit-provided positive control reaction and a negative control reaction. The final libraries underwent checking on an Agilent 4200 TapeStation D1000 ScreenTape, volumetric pooling, and quantification by qPCR. Sequencing was performed on an Illumina NextSeq500 with a MidOutput 150-cycle cartridge, and 156 Read1 and 15 Index1 cycles were run with kit custom primers. The pooled library was loaded at 0.85 to 1 pM, with a 20% PhiX control spiked in. Per the source publication's procedure: Vendor-processed data were analyzed in R, and a clonotype was defined as all T cells sharing the same CDR3 nucleotide sequence. For clone abundance analyses, frequencies were normalized to the 10,000 most abundant clones per sample. Public T cell clones, averaging fewer than five per sample, were removed before analysis. A difference in abundance of at least 32-fold between compartments was used to define tumor-enriched and baseline blood-enriched clonotypes. A beta-binomial differential abundance model was used to identify clonotypes that were expanded or contracted between blood time points. Tumor-blood repertoire similarity was measured with the Baroni-Urbani and Buser coefficient, and group comparisons used two-tailed Wilcoxon tests in R. Imported from immuneACCESS, the table was reduced by TCRdb to in-frame sequences with V and J called. These copies leave out some clones; in studies compared against another copy, an unresolved V gene accounts for under half, and the cause of the remainder is not known. V and J calls and clone size are given by that table; D and trimming were obtained from the DNA. This sample gives about 150,000 clones in total; 80% to 90% of them show up just once. In total, the top ten clones hold approximately 12% of the sample.

In regard to this clone: No antigen is known for it. It has no much larger one-base neighbor in the sample; base qualities were not kept.

The V and J segments used are TRBV15 and TRBJ1-5, with the D gene uncertain. The sequence derives from a woman in her 50s with renal cell carcinoma. The sequencing here drew on blood, taken from a patient whose treatment included radiotherapy and nephrectomy. The CDR3 has the sequence CATSYLNENQPQHF. Read as DNA, the sequence is TGTGCCACCAGCTATTTAAACGAAAATCAGCCCCAGCATTTT.